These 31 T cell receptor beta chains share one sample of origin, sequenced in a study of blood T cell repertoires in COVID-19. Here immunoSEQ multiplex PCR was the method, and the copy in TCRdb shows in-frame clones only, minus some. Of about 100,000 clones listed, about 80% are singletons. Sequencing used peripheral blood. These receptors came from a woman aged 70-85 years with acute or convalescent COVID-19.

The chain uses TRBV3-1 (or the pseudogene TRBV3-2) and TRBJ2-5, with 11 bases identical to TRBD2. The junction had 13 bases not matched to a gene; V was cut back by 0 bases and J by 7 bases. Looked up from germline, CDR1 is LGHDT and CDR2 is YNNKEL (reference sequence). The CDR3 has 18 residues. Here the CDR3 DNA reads TGTGCCAGCAGCCAAGAGGGGTTCGGGGTAGCGGGGGGGCGGACCCAGTACTTC. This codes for CASSQEGFGVAGGRTQYF.

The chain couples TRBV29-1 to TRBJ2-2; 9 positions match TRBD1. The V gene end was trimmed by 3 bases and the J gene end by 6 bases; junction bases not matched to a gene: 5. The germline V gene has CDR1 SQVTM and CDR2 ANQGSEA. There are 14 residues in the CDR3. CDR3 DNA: TGCAGCGTTGAGAAACAGGGGGCCCCCGGGGAGCTGTTTTTT. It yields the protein CSVEKQGAPGELFF.

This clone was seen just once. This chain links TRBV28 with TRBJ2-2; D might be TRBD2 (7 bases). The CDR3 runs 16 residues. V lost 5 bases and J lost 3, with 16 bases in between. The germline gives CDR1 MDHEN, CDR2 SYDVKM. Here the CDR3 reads CASSPSGGQDTGELFF. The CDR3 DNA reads TGTGCCAGCAGTCCCTCCGGGGGGCAGGACACCGGGGAGCTGTTTTTT.

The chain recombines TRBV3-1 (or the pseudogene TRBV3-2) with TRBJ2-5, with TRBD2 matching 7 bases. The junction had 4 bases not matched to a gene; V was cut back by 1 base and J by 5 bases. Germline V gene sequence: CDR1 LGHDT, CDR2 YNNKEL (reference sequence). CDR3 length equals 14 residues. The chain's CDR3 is CASSQASGEETQYF. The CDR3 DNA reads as TGTGCCAGCAGCCAAGCCAGCGGGGAGGAGACCCAGTACTTC.

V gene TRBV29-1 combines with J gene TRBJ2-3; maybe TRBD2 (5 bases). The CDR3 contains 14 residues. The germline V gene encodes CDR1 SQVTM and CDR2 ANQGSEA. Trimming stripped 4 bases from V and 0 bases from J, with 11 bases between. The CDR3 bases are TGCAGCGTTGCCGGGATCTCTAGCACAGATACGCAGTATTTT. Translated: CSVAGISSTDTQYF.

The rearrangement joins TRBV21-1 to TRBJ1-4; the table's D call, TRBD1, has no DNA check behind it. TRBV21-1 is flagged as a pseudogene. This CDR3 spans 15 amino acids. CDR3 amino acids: CASSKKGATNEKLFF. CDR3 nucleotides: TGTGCCAGCAGCAAAAAAGGGGCAACTAATGAAAAACTGTTTTTT.

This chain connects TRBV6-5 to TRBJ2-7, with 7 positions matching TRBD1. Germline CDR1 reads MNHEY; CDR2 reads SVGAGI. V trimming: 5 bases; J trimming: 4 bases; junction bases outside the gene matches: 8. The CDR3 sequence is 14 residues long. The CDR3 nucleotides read TGTGCCAGCAGTACCTCGACAGGGAAGTACGAGCAGTACTTC. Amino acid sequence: CASSTSTGKYEQYF.

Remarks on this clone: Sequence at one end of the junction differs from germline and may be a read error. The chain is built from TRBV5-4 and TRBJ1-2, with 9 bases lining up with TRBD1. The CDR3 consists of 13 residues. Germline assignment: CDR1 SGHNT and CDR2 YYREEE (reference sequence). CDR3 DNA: TGTGCCAGCAGATTGGACAGGGGCTCTGGCTACACCTTC. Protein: CASRLDRGSGYTF.

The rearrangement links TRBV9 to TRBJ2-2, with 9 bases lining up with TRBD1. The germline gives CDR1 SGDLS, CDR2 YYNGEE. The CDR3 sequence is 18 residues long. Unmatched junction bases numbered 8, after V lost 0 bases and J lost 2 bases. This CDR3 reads CASSVARGQGVNTGELFF. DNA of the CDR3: TGTGCCAGCAGCGTAGCGCGGGGACAGGGCGTCAACACCGGGGAGCTGTTTTTT.

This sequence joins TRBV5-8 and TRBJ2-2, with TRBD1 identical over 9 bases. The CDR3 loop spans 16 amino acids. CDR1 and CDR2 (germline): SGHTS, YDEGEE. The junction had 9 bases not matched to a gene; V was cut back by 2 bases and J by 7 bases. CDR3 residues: CASSFTGTGLDGELFF. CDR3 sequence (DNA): TGTGCCAGCAGCTTTACCGGGACAGGGCTGGACGGGGAGCTGTTTTTT.

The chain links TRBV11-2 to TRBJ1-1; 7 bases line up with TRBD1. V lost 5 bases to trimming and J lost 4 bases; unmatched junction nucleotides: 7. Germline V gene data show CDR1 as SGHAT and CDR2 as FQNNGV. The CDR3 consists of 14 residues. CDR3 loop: CASSLNPGGTEAFF. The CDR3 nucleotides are TGTGCCAGCAGCCTGAACCCAGGGGGCACTGAAGCTTTCTTT.

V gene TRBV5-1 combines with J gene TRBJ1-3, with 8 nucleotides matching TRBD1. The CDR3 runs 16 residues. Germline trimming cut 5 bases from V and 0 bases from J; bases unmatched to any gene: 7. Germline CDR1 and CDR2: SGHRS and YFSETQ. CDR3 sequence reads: CASRRGQDISGNTIYF. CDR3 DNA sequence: TGCGCCAGCAGGCGGGGACAGGACATCTCTGGAAACACCATATATTTT.

CDR3 sequence (DNA): TGTGCCAGTAGTAGAACCCCAGGGGGTGGTCGAGAAAAGCAAGAGACCCAGTACTTC. Amino acids: CASSRTPGGGREKQETQYF. V usage is TRBV19 and J usage is TRBJ2-5; 7 bases are a match to TRBD1. The V and J ends lost 4 bases and 2 bases, in that order; junction bases with no gene match: 19. There are 19 residues in the CDR3. CDR1 and CDR2 from the germline V gene are LNHDA and SQIVND (reference sequence).

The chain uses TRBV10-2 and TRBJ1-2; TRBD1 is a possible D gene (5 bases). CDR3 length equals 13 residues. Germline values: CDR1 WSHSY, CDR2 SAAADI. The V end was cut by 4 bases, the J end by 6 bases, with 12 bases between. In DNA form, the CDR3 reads TGCGCCAGCAGTGGGGGGAGGTTGGATGGCTACACCTTC. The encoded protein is CASSGGRLDGYTF.

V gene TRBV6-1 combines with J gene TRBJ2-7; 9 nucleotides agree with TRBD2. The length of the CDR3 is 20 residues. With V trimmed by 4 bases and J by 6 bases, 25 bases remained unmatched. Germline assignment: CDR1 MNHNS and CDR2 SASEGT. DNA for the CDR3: TGTGCCAGCAGTGCCCAGTATGCGGGGGGGCGTGCCGTGCGCCTGTCCGAGCAGTACGTC. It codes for CASSAQYAGGRAVRLSEQYV.

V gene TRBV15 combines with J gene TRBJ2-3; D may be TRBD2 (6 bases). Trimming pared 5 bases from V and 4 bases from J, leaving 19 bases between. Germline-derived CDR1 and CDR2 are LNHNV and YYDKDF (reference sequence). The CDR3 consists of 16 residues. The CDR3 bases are TGTGCCACCAGCGGGTTCGGGACTCCTGAGGCAGATACGCAGTATTTT. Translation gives CATSGFGTPEADTQYF.

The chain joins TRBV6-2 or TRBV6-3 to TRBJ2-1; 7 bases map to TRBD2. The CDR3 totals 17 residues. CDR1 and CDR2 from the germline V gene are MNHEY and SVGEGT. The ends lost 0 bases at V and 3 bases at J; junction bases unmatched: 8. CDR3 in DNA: TGTGCCAGCAGTTACTCGATGGGCGGGGGTCGCTACAATGAGCAGTTCTTC. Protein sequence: CASSYSMGGGRYNEQFF.

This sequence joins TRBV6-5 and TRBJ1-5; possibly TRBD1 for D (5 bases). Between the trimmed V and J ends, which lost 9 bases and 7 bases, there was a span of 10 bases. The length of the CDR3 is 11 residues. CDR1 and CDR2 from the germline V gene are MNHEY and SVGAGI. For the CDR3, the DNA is TGTGCCAGTGGGGGGTTACAGCCCCAGCATTTT. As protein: CASGGLQPQHF.

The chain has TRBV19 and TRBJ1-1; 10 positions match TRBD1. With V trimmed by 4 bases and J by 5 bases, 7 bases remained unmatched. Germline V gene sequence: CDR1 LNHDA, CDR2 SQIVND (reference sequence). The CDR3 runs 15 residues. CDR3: CASSRTGTGVTEAFF. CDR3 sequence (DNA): TGTGCCAGTAGTAGGACCGGGACAGGGGTGACTGAAGCTTTCTTT.

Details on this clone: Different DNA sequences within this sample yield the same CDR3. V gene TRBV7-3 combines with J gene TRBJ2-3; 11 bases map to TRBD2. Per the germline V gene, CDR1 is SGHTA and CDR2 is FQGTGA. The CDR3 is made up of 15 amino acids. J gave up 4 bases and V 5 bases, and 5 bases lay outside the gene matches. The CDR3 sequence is CASSLSGGAADTQYF. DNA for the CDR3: TGTGCCAGCAGCCTTAGCGGGGGGGCAGCAGATACGCAGTATTTT.

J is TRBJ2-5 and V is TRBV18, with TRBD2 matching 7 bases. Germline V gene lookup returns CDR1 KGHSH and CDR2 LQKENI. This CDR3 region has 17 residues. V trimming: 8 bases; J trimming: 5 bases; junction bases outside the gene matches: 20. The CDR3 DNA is TGTGCCAGCCACGGGGGGACGGACTCCCTTGTGAGTGAGACCCAGTACTTC. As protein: CASHGGTDSLVSETQYF.

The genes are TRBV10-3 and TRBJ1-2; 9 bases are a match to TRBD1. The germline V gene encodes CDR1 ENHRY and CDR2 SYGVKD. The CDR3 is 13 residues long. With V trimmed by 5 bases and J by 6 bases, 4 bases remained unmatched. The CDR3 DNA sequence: TGTGCCATCAGTCCCACAGGGGGCGATGGCTACACCTTC. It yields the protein CAISPTGGDGYTF.

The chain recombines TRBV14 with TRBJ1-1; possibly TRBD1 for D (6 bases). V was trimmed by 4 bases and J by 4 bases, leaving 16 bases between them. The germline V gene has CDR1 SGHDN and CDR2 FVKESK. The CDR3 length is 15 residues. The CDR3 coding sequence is TGTGCCAGCAGCCCATTGCAGGGGAGTGGCACTGAAGCTTTCTTT. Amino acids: CASSPLQGSGTEAFF.

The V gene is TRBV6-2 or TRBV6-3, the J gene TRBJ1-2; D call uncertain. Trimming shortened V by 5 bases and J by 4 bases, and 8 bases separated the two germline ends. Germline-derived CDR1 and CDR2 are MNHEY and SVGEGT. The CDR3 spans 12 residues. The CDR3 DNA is TGTGCCAGCAGTAGGGAGGTCTATGGCTACACCTTC. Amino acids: CASSREVYGYTF.

CDR3 nucleotide sequence: TGTGCCAGCATTTCTATCCGGGGAGCTTTCTTT. Its translation: CASISIRGAFF. The chain uses TRBV6-4 and TRBJ1-1; D remains unclear. Germline V gene lookup returns CDR1 MRHNA and CDR2 SNTAGT. This CDR3 is built from 11 residues. Trimming took off 7 bases at V and 10 bases at J, with 13 bases between the two ends.

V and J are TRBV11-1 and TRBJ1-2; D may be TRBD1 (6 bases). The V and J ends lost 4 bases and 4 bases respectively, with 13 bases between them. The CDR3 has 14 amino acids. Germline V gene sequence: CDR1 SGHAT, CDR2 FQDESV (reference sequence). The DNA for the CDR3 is TGTGCCAGCAGCTCAACAGGGTTGGGCTATGGCTACACCTTC. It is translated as CASSSTGLGYGYTF. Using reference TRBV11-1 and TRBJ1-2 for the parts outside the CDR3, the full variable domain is EAEVAQSPRYKITEKSQAVAFWCDPISGHATLYWYRQILGQGPELLVQFQDESVVDDSQLPKDRFSAERLKGVDSTLKIQPAELGDSAMYLCASSSTGLGYGYTFGSGTRLTVV.

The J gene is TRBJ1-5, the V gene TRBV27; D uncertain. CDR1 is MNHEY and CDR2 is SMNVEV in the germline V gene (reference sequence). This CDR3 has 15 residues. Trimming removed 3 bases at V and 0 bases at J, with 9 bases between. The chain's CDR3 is CASSFNSYSNQPQHF. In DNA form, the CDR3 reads TGTGCCAGCAGTTTTAACAGTTATAGCAATCAGCCCCAGCATTTT.

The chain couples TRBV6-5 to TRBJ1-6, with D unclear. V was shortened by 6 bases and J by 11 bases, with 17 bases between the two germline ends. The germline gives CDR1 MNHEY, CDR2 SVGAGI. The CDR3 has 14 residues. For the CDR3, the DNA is TGTGCCAGCAGGATATTCGGGGAGGAGACACCCCTCCACTTT. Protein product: CASRIFGEETPLHF.

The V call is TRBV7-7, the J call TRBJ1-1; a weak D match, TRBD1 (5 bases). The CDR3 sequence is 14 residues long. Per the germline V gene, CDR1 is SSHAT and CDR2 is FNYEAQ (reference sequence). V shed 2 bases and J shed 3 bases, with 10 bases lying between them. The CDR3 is CASSLQGEDTEAFF. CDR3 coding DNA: TGTGCCAGCAGCTTACAGGGTGAGGACACTGAAGCTTTCTTT.

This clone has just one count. The CDR3 DNA follows: TGTGCCAGCAGTGAGACGACAGTTGGAAACACCATATATTTT. Translation: CASSETTVGNTIYF. This chain joins TRBV9 and TRBJ1-3, with D perhaps matching TRBD1 (5 bases). Trimming stripped 5 bases from V and 3 bases from J, with 12 bases between. Germline CDR1 is SGDLS and CDR2 is YYNGEE. This CDR3 region has 14 residues.

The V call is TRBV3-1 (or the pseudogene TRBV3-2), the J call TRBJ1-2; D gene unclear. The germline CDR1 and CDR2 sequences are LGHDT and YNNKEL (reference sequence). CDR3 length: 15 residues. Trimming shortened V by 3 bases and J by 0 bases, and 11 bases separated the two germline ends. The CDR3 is CASSHEGSANYGYTF. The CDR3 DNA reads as TGTGCCAGCAGCCACGAGGGCTCAGCTAACTATGGCTACACCTTC.